The rows below give T cell receptor beta chains drawn from one sample of a study of beta chain features in type 1 diabetes. Profiled with immunoSEQ multiplex PCR; TCRdb holds only in-frame clones, not every one. This sample has fewer than 900,000 clones, with around a sixth found just once. What was sequenced was naive CD4+ T cells from blood. These receptors came from a woman younger than 35 in good health. The CDR3 runs from the conserved cysteine through the conserved F or W. The D gene is left open where the match is weak. Size values are once, few and many counts, or a class for expanded clones, and some rows have none.

V gene,J gene,D gene,clone size,CDR3 DNA,CDR3 protein
TRBV18,TRBJ2-1,TRBD2,NA,TGTGCCAGCTCACCCGAGGTAGCGGGAGCAAATGGGGAGCAGTTCTTC,CASSPEVAGANGEQFF
TRBV28,TRBJ2-1,NA,few,TGTGCCAGCAGTTTAAATTTGTTCGGCTACAATGAGCAGTTCTTC,CASSLNLFGYNEQFF
TRBV11-2,TRBJ2-7,TRBD1,NA,TGTGCCAGCAGCTCAGACAGGGTGTACGAGCAGTACTTC,CASSSDRVYEQYF
TRBV11-2,TRBJ1-4,TRBD1,NA,TGTGCCAGCAGCTTAGATGGGACAGGGATGAATGAAAAACTGTTTTTT,CASSLDGTGMNEKLFF
TRBV18,TRBJ2-1,TRBD2,few,TGTGCCAGCTCAACATACAGGGAGACTAGCGCCAACAATGAGCAGTTCTTC,CASSTYRETSANNEQFF
TRBV11-2,TRBJ2-1,TRBD2,few,TGTGCCAGCAGCTTTAGGCTAGCGGGGTACAATGAGCAGTTCTTC,CASSFRLAGYNEQFF
TRBV7-6,TRBJ1-5,NA,few,TGTGCCAGCAGCTTATCTAATCGGGGCGGGAGAAGCAATCAGCCCCAGCATTTT,CASSLSNRGGRSNQPQHF
TRBV18,TRBJ2-7,NA,NA,TGTGCCAGCTCTCTTAGGACAGTGACCTACGAGCAGTACTTC,CASSLRTVTYEQYF
TRBV15,TRBJ1-4,NA,few,TGTGCCACCAGCAGAGATTTTGTGGGATGGCGGAGTAATGAAAAACTGTTTTTT,CATSRDFVGWRSNEKLFF
TRBV5-1,TRBJ2-3,NA,few,TGCGCCAGCAGTCCCGGGACACAGACTTTAGATACGCAGTATTTT,CASSPGTQTLDTQYF
TRBV7-2,TRBJ2-7,NA,NA,TGTGCCAGCAGCTTAATGTGGTCCTACGAGCAGTACTTC,CASSLMWSYEQYF
TRBV5-8,TRBJ1-2,NA,few,TGTGCCAGCGCATCGGGATATCTAAACTATGGCTACACCTTC,CASASGYLNYGYTF
TRBV19,TRBJ2-5,TRBD2,few,TGTGCCAGTAGTAAGGCGGGAGAGGAGACCCAGTACTTC,CASSKAGEETQYF
TRBV10-3,TRBJ2-6,NA,NA,TGTGCCAGCCAACTAGGATCCGGGGCCAACGTCCTGACTTTC,CASQLGSGANVLTF
TRBV28,TRBJ2-2,TRBD2,NA,TGTGCCAGCAGCATTGGGGGAGGGATCACCGGGGAGCTGTTTTTT,CASSIGGGITGELFF
TRBV5-4,TRBJ2-1,NA,NA,TGTGCCAGCAGCCCCCCGCCATACAATGAGCAGTTCTTC,CASSPPPYNEQFF
TRBV9,TRBJ2-3,NA,few,TGTGCCAGCAGCCCACGGGGGGCTAGCGCAAGCACAGATACGCAGTATTTT,CASSPRGASASTDTQYF
TRBV2,TRBJ2-1,TRBD2,NA,TGTGCCAGCAGAGGAAGCGGGAGGGCCGCTTACAATGAGCAGTTCTTC,CASRGSGRAAYNEQFF
TRBV4-2,TRBJ1-1,NA,few,TGTGCCAGCAGCCGGTGGGCCTACACTGAAGCTTTCTTT,CASSRWAYTEAFF
TRBV11-2,TRBJ2-3,TRBD1,NA,TGTGCCAGCAGCGAGACAGGGTTCTGGACAGATACGCAGTATTTT,CASSETGFWTDTQYF
TRBV10-3,TRBJ2-3,NA,NA,TGTGCCATCAGAAACGGTCTAAGCACAGATACGCAGTATTTT,CAIRNGLSTDTQYF
TRBV5-1,TRBJ2-3,TRBD1,NA,TGCGCCAGCAGCGGTGGACAGGGGGCCGTCACAGATACGCAGTATTTT,CASSGGQGAVTDTQYF
TRBV7-8,TRBJ2-5,TRBD2,NA,TGTGCCAGCAGCTTAGGCGGGACTAGCGCAATCCAAGAGACCCAGTACTTC,CASSLGGTSAIQETQYF